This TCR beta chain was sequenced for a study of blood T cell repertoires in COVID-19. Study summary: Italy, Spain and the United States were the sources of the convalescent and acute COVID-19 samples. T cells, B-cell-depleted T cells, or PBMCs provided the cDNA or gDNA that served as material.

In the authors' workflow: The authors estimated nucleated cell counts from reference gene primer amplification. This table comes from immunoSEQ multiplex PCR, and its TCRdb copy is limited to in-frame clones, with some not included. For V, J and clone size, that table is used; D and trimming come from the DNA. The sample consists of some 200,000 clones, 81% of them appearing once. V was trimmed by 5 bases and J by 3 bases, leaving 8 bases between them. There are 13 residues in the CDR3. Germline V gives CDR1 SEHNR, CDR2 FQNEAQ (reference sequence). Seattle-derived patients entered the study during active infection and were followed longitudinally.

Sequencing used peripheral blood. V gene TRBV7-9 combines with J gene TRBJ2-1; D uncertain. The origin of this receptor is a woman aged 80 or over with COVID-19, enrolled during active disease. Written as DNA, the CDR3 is TGTGCCAGCAGCCTCGAGGACTACAATGAGCAGTTCTTC. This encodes CASSLEDYNEQFF.